This entry is about one T cell receptor (beta chain). Cells designated naive CD8 were CD45RO-negative and were positively selected for CCR7, with terminally differentiated effector memory CD45RA+ cells excluded. Healthy and HIV-negative, the adult donors had no recent acute infections or vaccinations. The data stem from a study of shared clonotypes between healthy human individuals. Researchers ran the assay at a deep level. Measured with immunoSEQ multiplex PCR; TCRdb has only the in-frame clones, and not every one. The data show roughly 2.1 million clones, around 93% seen once. V gave up 2 bases and J gave up 2 bases; unmatched junction bases: 1. This CDR3 spans 16 amino acids. Germline V lookup: CDR1 WNHNN, CDR2 SYGVQD (reference sequence).

V and J are TRBV10-1 and TRBJ2-2; 11 bases are a match to TRBD2. Sequencing input: naive CD8+ T cells from PBMCs. This receptor was obtained from a man aged 18 to 29 in good health. Some clones in this sample may be carry-over from other donors' samples. The CDR3 DNA is TGCGCCAGCAGTGAGGGGACTAGCGGTAACACCGGGGAGCTGTTTTTT. Amino acid sequence: CASSEGTSGNTGELFF.